These 26 T cell receptor beta chains were all obtained from the same sample, sequenced in a study of blood T cells in healthy people across ages. It was with a sample-barcoded 5' primer and a J-beta primer mix that a second PCR of roughly 6 to 12 cycles was run. TCRdb analysed the 5' RACE reads with MiXCR anew, one entry per CDR3 protein. The data show approximately 800,000 distinct CDR3 sequences, with roughly 46% seen just once and about a sixth held by the top ten. The source material was blood. The receptors shown here come from an elderly man in good health.

The chain couples TRBV28 to TRBJ1-1; 9 nucleotides match TRBD1. V was clipped by 6 bases and J by 5 bases; unmatched bases: 10. Germline V gene data show CDR1 as MDHEN and CDR2 as SYDVKM. The CDR3 contains 15 residues. CDR3 DNA: TGTGCCAGCAGCCCACCCGACAGGGGGATTACTGAAGCTTTCTTT. Translated, it gives CASSPPDRGITEAFF.

This clonotype was counted at least ten times. This chain uses TRBV7-2 with TRBJ2-7, with 8 positions matching TRBD2. V lost 0 bases to trimming and J lost 4 bases; unmatched junction nucleotides: 5. Germline loops: CDR1 SGHTA, CDR2 FQGNSA. The CDR3 sequence is 15 residues long. Here the CDR3 reads CASSLAAGAMYEQYF. In DNA form, the CDR3 reads TGTGCCAGCAGCTTAGCAGCGGGAGCTATGTACGAGCAGTACTTC.

Concerning this clonotype itself: This sequence may be a read error, since a much larger clone differs from it by one base. The chain is built from TRBV20-1 and TRBJ2-1; D is possibly TRBD2 (5 bases). The CDR3 runs 14 residues. Trimming stripped 7 bases from V and 6 bases from J, with 19 bases between. Germline V gene lookup returns CDR1 DFQATT and CDR2 SNEGSKA (reference sequence). The CDR3 sequence: CSVSDPSPFNEQFF. The CDR3 DNA reads TGCAGTGTTAGCGACCCGTCCCCCTTCAATGAGCAGTTCTTC.

About this clonotype itself: One end of the junction fails to match germline, which may point to a read error. The chain links TRBV6-1 to TRBJ1-2; D not certain. The CDR3 loop spans 15 amino acids. Germline V gene sequence: CDR1 MNHNS, CDR2 SASEGT. CDR3 sequence (DNA): TGTGCCAGCAGGGAAGACACCTGGAAGGACTATGGCTACACCTTC. The encoded protein is CASREDTWKDYGYTF.

This rearrangement joins TRBV10-3 to TRBJ2-5; D is undetermined. This CDR3 comprises 14 residues. The V end lost 6 bases, the J end lost 1 base, and 12 bases lay between the germline ends. Germline CDR1 reads ENHRY; CDR2 reads SYGVKD. In DNA, the CDR3 is TGTGCCATCAGCGATGGACGGTCCCAAGAGACCCAGTACTTC. Amino acid sequence: CAISDGRSQETQYF.

The sample holds a few counts of this clonotype. The genes are TRBV20-1 and TRBJ2-3; D tentatively fits TRBD1 or TRBD2 (6 bases each). The V end was cut by 4 bases, the J end by 8 bases, with 25 bases between. The CDR3 extends over 16 amino acids. The germline CDR1 and CDR2 sequences are DFQATT and SNEGSKA (reference sequence). The CDR3 is CSATYRGPRTRGTQYF. CDR3 in DNA: TGCAGTGCTACATATCGGGGGCCCCGCACCCGAGGTACGCAGTATTTT.

A few counts support this clonotype. The rearrangement uses TRBV5-1 and TRBJ1-1; D is perhaps TRBD1 (5 bases). V was pared by 2 bases and J by 2 bases, with 13 bases between. The germline gives CDR1 SGHRS, CDR2 YFSETQ. The CDR3 consists of 15 residues. The CDR3, as DNA: TGCGCCAGCAGCTTTGAGGGACCTAAAAACACTGAAGCTTTCTTT. Amino acid sequence: CASSFEGPKNTEAFF.

In its sample, this clonotype was seen a few times. V and J are TRBV24-1 and TRBJ2-1; 7 bases are shared with TRBD1. Looked up from germline, CDR1 is KGHDR and CDR2 is SFDVKD. The junction had 13 bases not matched to a gene; V was cut back by 10 bases and J by 8 bases. The CDR3 contains 14 residues. The CDR3 is CATQEGANGDEQFF. The CDR3 coding sequence is TGTGCCACTCAAGAGGGGGCGAATGGAGATGAGCAGTTCTTC.

This clonotype was counted at least ten times. CDR3 nucleotides: TGTGCCACCAGCAGAGCCAGGGGCGAGCAGTACTTC. It codes for CATSRARGEQYF. The J gene is TRBJ2-7, the V gene TRBV15, with a possible D match to TRBD1 (6 bases). CDR1 and CDR2 from the germline V gene are LNHNV and YYDKDF (reference sequence). The CDR3 length is 12 residues. Trimming pared 1 base from V and 6 bases from J, leaving 7 bases between.

This rearrangement joins TRBV14 to TRBJ2-1; 8 bases line up with TRBD2. Germline V gene data show CDR1 as SGHDN and CDR2 as FVKESK. The CDR3 runs to 17 residues. J lost 9 bases, V lost 1 base, and 14 bases had no gene match. This CDR3 is CASSQAYSPSGSGEQFF. In DNA form, the CDR3 reads TGTGCCAGCAGCCAAGCGTATAGTCCCAGCGGGAGCGGTGAGCAGTTCTTC. Based on the CDR3 plus reference TRBV14 and TRBJ2-1, the full variable domain is EAGVTQFPSHSVIEKGQTVTLRCDPISGHDNLYWYRRVMGKEIKFLLHFVKESKQDESGMPNNRFLAERTGGTYSTLKVQPAELEDSGVYFCASSQAYSPSGSGEQFFGPGTRLTVL.

This clonotype was recorded a few times. The rearrangement links TRBV4-3 to TRBJ2-1; 7 bases fit TRBD1. Germline values: CDR1 LGHNA, CDR2 YSLEER. Losses at the gene ends were 2 bases for V and 6 bases for J; bases not matched to a gene: 7. This CDR3 region has 15 residues. CDR3 nucleotides: TGCGCCAGCAGCCAAAGACAGGGTGGTGGCAATGAGCAGTTCTTC. Translating gives CASSQRQGGGNEQFF.

The genes are TRBV10-3 and TRBJ2-1, with D possibly matching TRBD1 (7 bases). V lost 6 bases and J lost 7, with 22 bases in between. From germline, CDR1 is ENHRY and CDR2 SYGVKD. CDR3 length equals 16 residues. CDR3 coding DNA: TGTGCCATCAGCGCCTGGGGCAGGGGGACTTCGAATGAGCAGTTCTTC. Amino acids: CAISAWGRGTSNEQFF.

The rearrangement links TRBV29-1 to TRBJ2-3, with TRBD1 matching over 7 bases. V shed 2 bases, J shed 2 bases, and the junction held 10 bases outside the gene matches. The CDR3 has 16 residues. The germline CDR1 and CDR2 sequences are SQVTM and ANQGSEA. CDR3 sequence: CSVEFQQGPDTDTQYF. The DNA for the CDR3 is TGCAGCGTTGAATTCCAACAGGGGCCAGACACAGATACGCAGTATTTT.

This clonotype was counted a few times. V usage is TRBV6-2 or TRBV6-3 and J usage is TRBJ2-3, with TRBD2 identical over 9 bases. The J segment lost 0 bases and the V segment lost 11 bases, leaving 12 bases of the junction unmatched. CDR1 and CDR2 from the germline V gene are MNHEY and SVGEGT. The CDR3 consists of 16 residues. CDR3 region: CASSALSGRSTDTQYF. The CDR3 region has the DNA TGTGCCTCATCAGCGCTCAGCGGGAGGAGCACAGATACGCAGTATTTT.

There are many counts of this clonotype. This chain connects TRBV12-3 or TRBV12-4 to TRBJ2-5; 15 nucleotides agree with TRBD2. CDR3 length: 16 residues. The V and J ends lost 6 bases and 5 bases, in that order; junction bases with no gene match: 7. CDR3 amino acids: CASRRTSGRAGETQYF. In nucleotides, the CDR3 is TGTGCCAGCAGGCGGACTAGCGGGAGGGCCGGTGAGACCCAGTACTTC.

The chain couples TRBV20-1 to TRBJ2-1, with TRBD1 as a possible D gene (5 bases). V lost 7 bases to trimming and J lost 9 bases, with 13 bases between them. The CDR3 has 11 residues. Germline CDR1 reads DFQATT; CDR2 reads SNEGSKA (reference sequence). The CDR3 sequence is CSVQRRGEQFF. CDR3 coding DNA: TGCAGTGTTCAACGAAGGGGTGAGCAGTTCTTC.

This rearrangement joins TRBV5-5 to TRBJ2-1; 10 positions agree with TRBD2. CDR1 and CDR2 (germline): SGHKS, YYEKEE (reference sequence). The CDR3 has 19 residues. The V segment lost 2 bases and the J segment 1 base; nucleotides outside the gene matches: 12. DNA of the CDR3: TGTGCCAGCAGCTTCTTAGCGGGAGGTGGTAGAGTGTCCTACAATGAGCAGTTCTTC. Protein: CASSFLAGGGRVSYNEQFF.

The V call is TRBV13, the J call TRBJ2-3; 10 bases match TRBD1. This CDR3 is built from 16 residues. In germline, CDR1 is PRHDT, CDR2 FYEKMQ (reference sequence). Trimming took 5 bases from V and 3 from J; bases not matched to a gene: 8. CDR3 amino acids: CASSHERTGGTDTQYF. Written as DNA, the CDR3 is TGTGCCAGCAGCCACGAACGGACAGGGGGGACAGATACGCAGTATTTT.

As concerns this clonotype: The junction and the germline gene differ at one end; a read error may be behind it. The rearrangement joins TRBV5-1 to TRBJ2-5, with D tentatively TRBD1 (7 bases). Germline V CDR1 and CDR2: SGHRS, YFSETQ. CDR3 length equals 15 residues. CDR3 DNA: TGCGTCAGCAGCTTGGAGGGGGCGGCCCAAGAGACCCAGTACTTC. This translates into CVSSLEGAAQETQYF.

This clonotype was detected ten times or more. The V call is TRBV29-1, the J call TRBJ2-1; 13 bases are shared with TRBD2. Germline assignment: CDR1 SQVTM and CDR2 ANQGSEA. J was trimmed by 7 bases and V by 7 bases; bases with no gene match: 7. The CDR3 totals 14 residues. CDR3 DNA sequence: TGCAGCGCGATGACTAGCGGGGGGAGGAATGAGCAGTTCTTC. This gives the protein CSAMTSGGRNEQFF.

The V call is TRBV12-3 or TRBV12-4, the J call TRBJ2-2, with a possible D match to TRBD1 (5 bases). Trimming cost V 6 bases and J 1 base, with 24 bases left between them. There are 19 residues in the CDR3. CDR3 amino acids: CASSLMRGAQSWNTGELFF. Written as DNA, the CDR3 is TGTGCCAGCAGCCTTATGCGTGGGGCCCAATCATGGAACACCGGGGAGCTGTTTTTT.

Only one count was recorded for this clonotype. V is TRBV2 and J is TRBJ1-1, with TRBD1 as a possible D gene (6 bases). V was shortened by 3 bases and J by 10 bases, with 18 bases between the two germline ends. CDR1 and CDR2 (germline): SNHLY, FYNNEI. The CDR3 contains 14 residues. The CDR3 region is CASSDPGTTEGAFF. CDR3 in DNA: TGTGCCAGCAGTGACCCCGGGACAACTGAGGGAGCTTTCTTT.

CDR3 protein: CSAEEGQINEKLFF. The CDR3 coding sequence is TGCAGTGCTGAAGAGGGACAGATAAATGAAAAACTGTTTTTT. This chain links TRBV20-1 with TRBJ1-4, with 7 bases aligning to TRBD1. The ends lost 5 bases at V and 5 bases at J; junction bases unmatched: 8. The CDR3 runs 14 residues. Looked up from germline, CDR1 is DFQATT and CDR2 is SNEGSKA (reference sequence).

The chain combines TRBV3-1 with TRBJ2-7; TRBD2 matches at 10 bases. Germline V gene lookup returns CDR1 LGHDT and CDR2 YNNKEL (reference sequence). The CDR3 sequence is 15 residues long. With 0 bases clipped from V and 3 bases from J, the junction kept 2 bases outside the gene matches. CDR3 loop: CASSQELAGFYEQYF. The CDR3 bases are TGTGCCAGCAGCCAAGAACTAGCGGGATTCTACGAGCAGTACTTC.

The chain combines TRBV9 with TRBJ2-5; possibly TRBD1 for D (6 bases). The CDR3 consists of 14 residues. V shed 4 bases and J shed 5 bases, with 15 bases lying between them. Germline V gives CDR1 SGDLS, CDR2 YYNGEE. This CDR3 is CASSPRTAGETQYF. The CDR3 region has the DNA TGTGCCAGCAGCCCCCGGACAGCAGGGGAGACCCAGTACTTC.

This clonotype occurred many times. The chain joins TRBV6-1 to TRBJ2-7; D gene uncertain. Trimming took off 4 bases at V and 2 bases at J, with 15 bases between the two ends. The CDR3 has 15 amino acids. CDR1 and CDR2 (germline): MNHNS, SASEGT. The DNA for the CDR3 is TGTGCCAGCAGTGCCTCGGTAGGTGGGGCCTACGAGCAGTACTTC. Amino acids: CASSASVGGAYEQYF.